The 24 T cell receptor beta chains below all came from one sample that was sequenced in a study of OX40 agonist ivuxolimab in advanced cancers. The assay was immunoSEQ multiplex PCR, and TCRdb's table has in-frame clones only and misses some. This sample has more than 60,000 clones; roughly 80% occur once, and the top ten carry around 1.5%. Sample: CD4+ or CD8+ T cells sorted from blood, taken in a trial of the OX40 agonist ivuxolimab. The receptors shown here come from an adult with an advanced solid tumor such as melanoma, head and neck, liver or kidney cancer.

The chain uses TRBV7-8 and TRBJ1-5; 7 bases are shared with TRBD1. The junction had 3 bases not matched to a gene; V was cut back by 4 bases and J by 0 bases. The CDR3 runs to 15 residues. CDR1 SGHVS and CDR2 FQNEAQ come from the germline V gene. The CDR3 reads CASSYRGDSNQPQHF. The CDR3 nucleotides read TGTGCCAGCAGCTACAGGGGCGATAGCAATCAGCCCCAGCATTTT.

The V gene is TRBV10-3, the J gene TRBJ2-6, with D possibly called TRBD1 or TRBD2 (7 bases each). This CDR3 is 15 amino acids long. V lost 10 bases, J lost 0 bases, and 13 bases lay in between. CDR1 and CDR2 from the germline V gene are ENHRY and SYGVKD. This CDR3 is CATGGGSSGANVLTF. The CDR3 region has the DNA TGTGCCACAGGGGGGGGAAGCTCTGGGGCCAACGTCCTGACTTTC.

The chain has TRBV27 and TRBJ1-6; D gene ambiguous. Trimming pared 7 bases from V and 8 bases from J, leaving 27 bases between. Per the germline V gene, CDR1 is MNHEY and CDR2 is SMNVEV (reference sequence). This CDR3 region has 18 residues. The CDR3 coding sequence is TGTGCCAGCATGTCCATGTCCTTCCGGCCCCAACTACATTCACCCCTCCACTTT. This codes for CASMSMSFRPQLHSPLHF.

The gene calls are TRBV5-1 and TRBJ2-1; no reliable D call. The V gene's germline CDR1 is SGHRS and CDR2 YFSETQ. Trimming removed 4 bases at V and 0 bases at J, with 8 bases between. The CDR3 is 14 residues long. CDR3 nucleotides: TGCGCCAGCAGCCCTAGATCCTCCTACAATGAGCAGTTCTTC. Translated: CASSPRSSYNEQFF.

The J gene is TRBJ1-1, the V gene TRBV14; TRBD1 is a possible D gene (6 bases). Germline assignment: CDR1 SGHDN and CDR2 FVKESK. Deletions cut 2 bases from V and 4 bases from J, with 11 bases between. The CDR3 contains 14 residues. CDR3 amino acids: CASSQWQGSTEAFF. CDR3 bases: TGTGCCAGCAGCCAATGGCAGGGGAGCACTGAAGCTTTCTTT.

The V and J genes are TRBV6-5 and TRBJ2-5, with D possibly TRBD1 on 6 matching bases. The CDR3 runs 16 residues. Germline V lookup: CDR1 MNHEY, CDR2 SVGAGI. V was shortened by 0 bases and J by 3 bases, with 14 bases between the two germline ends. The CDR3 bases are TGTGCCAGCAGTTACTCATTGGGGGCTGGGGAAGAGACCCAGTACTTC. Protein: CASSYSLGAGEETQYF.

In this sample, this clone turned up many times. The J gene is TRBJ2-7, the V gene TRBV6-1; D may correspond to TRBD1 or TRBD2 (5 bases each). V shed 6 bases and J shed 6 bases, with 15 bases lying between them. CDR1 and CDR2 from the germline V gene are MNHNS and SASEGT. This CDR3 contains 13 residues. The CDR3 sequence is CASSTGPIREQYF. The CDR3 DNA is TGTGCCAGCAGCACGGGACCCATACGCGAGCAGTACTTC.

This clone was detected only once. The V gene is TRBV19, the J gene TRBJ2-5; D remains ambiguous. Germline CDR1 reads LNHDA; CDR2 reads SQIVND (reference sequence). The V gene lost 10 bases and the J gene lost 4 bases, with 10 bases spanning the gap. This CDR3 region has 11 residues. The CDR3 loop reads CATRVGETQYF. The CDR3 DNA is TGTGCCACTAGGGTGGGAGAGACCCAGTACTTC.

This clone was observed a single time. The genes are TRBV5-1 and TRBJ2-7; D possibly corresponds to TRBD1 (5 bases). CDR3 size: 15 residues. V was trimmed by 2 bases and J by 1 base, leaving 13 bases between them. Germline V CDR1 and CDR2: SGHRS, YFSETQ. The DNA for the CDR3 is TGCGCCAGCAGCTTCTCTGGGGCTGTGTCCTACGAGCAGTACTTC. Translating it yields CASSFSGAVSYEQYF.

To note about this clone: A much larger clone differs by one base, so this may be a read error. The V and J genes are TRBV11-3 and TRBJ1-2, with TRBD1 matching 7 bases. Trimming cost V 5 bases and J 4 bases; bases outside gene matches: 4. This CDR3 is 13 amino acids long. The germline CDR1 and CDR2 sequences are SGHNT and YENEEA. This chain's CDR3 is CASSPGQIYGYTF. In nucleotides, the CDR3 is TGTGCCAGCAGCCCGGGACAGATCTATGGCTACACCTTC.

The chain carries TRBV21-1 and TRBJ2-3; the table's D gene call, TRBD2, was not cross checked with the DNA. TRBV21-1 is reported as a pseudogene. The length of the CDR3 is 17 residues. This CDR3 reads CASSKSNTSGSTDTQYF. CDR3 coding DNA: TGTGCCAGCAGCAAATCCAACACTAGCGGGAGCACAGATACGCAGTATTTT.

CDR3 loop: CASSIQGGPHQPQHF. In DNA form, the CDR3 reads TGTGCCAGCTCAATCCAGGGGGGACCTCATCAGCCCCAGCATTTT. The V gene is TRBV18, the J gene TRBJ1-5, with 7 bases matching TRBD1. The CDR3 is 15 amino acids. The V segment lost 5 bases and the J segment 5 bases; nucleotides outside the gene matches: 9. Germline V CDR1 and CDR2: KGHSH, LQKENI.

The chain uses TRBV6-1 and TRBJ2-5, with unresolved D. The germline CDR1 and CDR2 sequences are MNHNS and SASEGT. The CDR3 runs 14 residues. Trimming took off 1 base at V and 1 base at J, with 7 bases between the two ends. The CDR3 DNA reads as TGTGCCAGCAGTGAAGGGGTAGGCCAAGAGACCCAGTACTTC. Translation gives CASSEGVGQETQYF.

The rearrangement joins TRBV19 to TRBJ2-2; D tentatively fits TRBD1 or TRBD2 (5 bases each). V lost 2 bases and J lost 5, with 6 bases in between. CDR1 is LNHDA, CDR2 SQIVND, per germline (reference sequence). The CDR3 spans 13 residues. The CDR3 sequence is CASSIWGTGELFF. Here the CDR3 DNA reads TGTGCCAGTAGTATATGGGGGACCGGGGAGCTGTTTTTT.

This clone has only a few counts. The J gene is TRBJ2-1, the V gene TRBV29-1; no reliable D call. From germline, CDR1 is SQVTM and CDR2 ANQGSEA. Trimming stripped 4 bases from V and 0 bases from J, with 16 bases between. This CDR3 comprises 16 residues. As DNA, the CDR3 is TGCAGCGTTGGGGCCTTAGGCGGTCCCTCCTACAATGAGCAGTTCTTC. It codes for CSVGALGGPSYNEQFF.

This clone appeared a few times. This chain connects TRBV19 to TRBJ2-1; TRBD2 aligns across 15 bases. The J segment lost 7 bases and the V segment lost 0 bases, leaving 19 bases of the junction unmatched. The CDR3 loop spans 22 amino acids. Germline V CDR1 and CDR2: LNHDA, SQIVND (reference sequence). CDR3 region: CASSIDSPGQLGTSGRRNEQFF. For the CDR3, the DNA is TGTGCCAGTAGTATAGATTCTCCGGGACAGCTAGGGACTAGCGGGAGGCGGAATGAGCAGTTCTTC.

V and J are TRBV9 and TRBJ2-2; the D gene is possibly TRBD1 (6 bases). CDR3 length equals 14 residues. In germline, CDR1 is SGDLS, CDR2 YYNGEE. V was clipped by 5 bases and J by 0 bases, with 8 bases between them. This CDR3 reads CASSGQSNTGELFF. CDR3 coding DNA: TGTGCCAGCAGTGGACAGTCGAACACCGGGGAGCTGTTTTTT.

Written as DNA, the CDR3 is TGTGCCAGCAGCTTCATTGAATCAGATACGCAGTATTTT. It translates to CASSFIESDTQYF. The chain is built from TRBV5-6 and TRBJ2-3; unclear D gene. V lost 2 bases and J 4 bases, leaving 8 bases between the germline ends. Germline values: CDR1 SGHDT, CDR2 YYEEEE. The CDR3 contains 13 residues.

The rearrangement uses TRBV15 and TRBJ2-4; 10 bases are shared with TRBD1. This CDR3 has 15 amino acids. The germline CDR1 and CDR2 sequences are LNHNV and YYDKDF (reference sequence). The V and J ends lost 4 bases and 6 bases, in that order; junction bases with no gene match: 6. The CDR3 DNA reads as TGTGCCACCAGCACCCGGGGACAGGGGATAAACATTCAGTACTTC. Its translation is CATSTRGQGINIQYF.

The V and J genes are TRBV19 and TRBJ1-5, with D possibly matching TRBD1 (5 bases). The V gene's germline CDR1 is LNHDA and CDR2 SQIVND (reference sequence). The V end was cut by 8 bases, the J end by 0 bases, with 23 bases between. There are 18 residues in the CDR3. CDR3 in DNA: TGTGCCAGTCGAGGGGTCGCGCAGTTGGGGTATAGCAATCAGCCCCAGCATTTT. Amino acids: CASRGVAQLGYSNQPQHF.

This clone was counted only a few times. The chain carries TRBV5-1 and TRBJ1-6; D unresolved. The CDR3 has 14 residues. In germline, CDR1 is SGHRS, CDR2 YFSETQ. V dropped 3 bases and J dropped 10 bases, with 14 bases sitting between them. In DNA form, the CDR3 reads TGCGCCAGCAGCTCGGACCCCGTCCGCTCACCCCTCCACTTT. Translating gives CASSSDPVRSPLHF.

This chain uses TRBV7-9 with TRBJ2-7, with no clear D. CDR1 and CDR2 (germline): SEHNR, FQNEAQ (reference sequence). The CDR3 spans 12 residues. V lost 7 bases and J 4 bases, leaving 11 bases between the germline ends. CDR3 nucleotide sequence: TGTGCCAGCACCCCGGTGACATACGAGCAGTACTTC. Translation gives CASTPVTYEQYF.

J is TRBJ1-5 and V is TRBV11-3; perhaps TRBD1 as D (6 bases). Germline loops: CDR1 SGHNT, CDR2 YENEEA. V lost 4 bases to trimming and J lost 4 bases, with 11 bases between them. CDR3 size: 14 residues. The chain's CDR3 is CASSSIQGNQPQHF. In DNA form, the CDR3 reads TGTGCCAGCAGCTCGATACAGGGAAATCAGCCCCAGCATTTT. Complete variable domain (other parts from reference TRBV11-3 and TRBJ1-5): EAGVVQSPRYKIIEKKQPVAFWCNPISGHNTLYWYLQNLGQGPELLIRYENEEAVDDSQLPKDRFSAERLKGVDSTLKIQPAELGDSAVYLCASSSIQGNQPQHFGDGTRLSIL.

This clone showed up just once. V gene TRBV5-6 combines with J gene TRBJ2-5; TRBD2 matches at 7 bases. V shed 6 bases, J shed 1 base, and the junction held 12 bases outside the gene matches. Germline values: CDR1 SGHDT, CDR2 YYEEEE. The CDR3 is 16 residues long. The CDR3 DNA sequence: TGTGCCAGCACCGAACATCCGGGAGGAGTCCAAGAGACCCAGTACTTC. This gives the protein CASTEHPGGVQETQYF.